The 7 T cell receptor beta chains reported below all come from one sample, sequenced in a study of cytomegalovirus exposure and HLA in healthy donors (dated 2017 in TCRdb). Library preparation used the immunoSEQ multiplex PCR assay. For the multiplex PCR, a mixture combining 60 forward primers for TCR Vbeta segments and 13 reverse primers for TCR Jbeta segments was used. In its TCRdb copy, this immuneACCESS table keeps in-frame sequences only and misses some clones. Where compared with another copy, unresolved V genes explain less than half of these, and the others have no known cause. The sample yields roughly 150,000 clones; 60% to 80% were counted once. The ten largest clonotypes hold 4% to 5% of the sample. The source material was PBMCs. These receptors were obtained from a man between 18 and 29 years old in good health and CMV-seropositive.

This clone has only one observation. The rearrangement links TRBV2 to TRBJ1-1; 9 nucleotides agree with TRBD1. CDR1 and CDR2 (germline): SNHLY, FYNNEI. V was clipped by 5 bases and J by 5 bases; unmatched bases: 3. CDR3 length equals 13 residues. The CDR3 here is CASSRDRETEAFF. The CDR3, as DNA: TGTGCCAGCAGTAGGGACAGGGAGACTGAAGCTTTCTTT.

CDR3 sequence (DNA): TGTGCCAGCAGCTCCCCGGACAGGGGAGGTGGCTACACCTTC. Encoded protein: CASSSPDRGGGYTF. The rearrangement joins TRBV5-4 to TRBJ1-2; 9 bases align to TRBD1. Unmatched junction bases numbered 7, after V lost 3 bases and J lost 7 bases. The CDR3 is made up of 14 amino acids. Per germline, CDR1 SGHNT and CDR2 YYREEE (reference sequence).

V and J are TRBV6-5 and TRBJ2-5; 7 positions match TRBD2. From germline, CDR1 is MNHEY and CDR2 SVGAGI. J lost 6 bases, V lost 7 bases, and 11 bases had no gene match. This CDR3 region has 14 residues. CDR3 sequence (DNA): TGTGCCAGCACCCCGGCGGGGGTAGGGAAGACCCAGTACTTC. Protein sequence: CASTPAGVGKTQYF.

This clone came up a few times. The rearrangement uses TRBV30 and TRBJ2-2; 8 bases fit TRBD1. Germline trimming cut 2 bases from V and 7 bases from J; bases unmatched to any gene: 3. This CDR3 contains 13 residues. Germline values: CDR1 GTSNPN, CDR2 SVGIG (reference sequence). The CDR3 is CAWSPGTGGELFF. The DNA for the CDR3 is TGTGCCTGGAGTCCGGGGACAGGCGGGGAGCTGTTTTTT.

This clone was counted only a few times. This rearrangement joins TRBV7-2 to TRBJ1-6; weak D call: TRBD1 (5 bases). The CDR3 runs 16 residues. Trimming shortened V by 0 bases and J by 10 bases, and 16 bases separated the two germline ends. The germline CDR1 and CDR2 sequences are SGHTA and FQGNSA. The DNA of the CDR3 is TGTGCCAGCAGCTTAGCAGAAGTCGACAGTTCCTCACCCCTCCACTTT. This translates into CASSLAEVDSSSPLHF.

The V call is TRBV23-1, the J call TRBJ2-7, with TRBD1 as a possible D gene (5 bases). TRBV23-1 is labeled an ORF, and its function is uncertain. The CDR3 totals 17 residues. V lost 2 bases and J 2 bases, leaving 19 bases between the germline ends. This chain's CDR3 is CASSQGGNRTETYEQYV. Here the CDR3 DNA reads TGCGCCAGCAGTCAAGGTGGGAACAGGACCGAGACCTACGAGCAGTACGTC.

This clone was found a few times. The CDR3 is CASSWGPGGRTEAFF. CDR3 DNA sequence: TGTGCCAGCAGCTGGGGGCCAGGGGGTAGGACTGAAGCTTTCTTT. This chain joins TRBV5-6 and TRBJ1-1; 7 nucleotides match TRBD1. This CDR3 is built from 15 residues. From germline, CDR1 is SGHDT and CDR2 YYEEEE. With 3 bases clipped from V and 5 bases from J, the junction kept 10 bases outside the gene matches.